The 13 T cell receptor beta chains reported below all come from one sample, sequenced in a study of blood T cell repertoires in COVID-19. Profiling relied on immunoSEQ multiplex PCR, and the TCRdb table lists in-frame clones only, not all of them. The sample records under 200,000 clones, around four fifths being singletons. Sequencing was carried out using peripheral blood. These receptors were obtained from an elderly woman with COVID-19, enrolled during active disease.

The chain couples TRBV5-1 to TRBJ1-4; 8 bases map to TRBD1. The CDR3 runs to 15 residues. The ends lost 0 bases at V and 7 bases at J; junction bases unmatched: 5. The germline V gene encodes CDR1 SGHRS and CDR2 YFSETQ. The CDR3 loop is CASSLETGGSEKLFF. CDR3 sequence (DNA): TGCGCCAGCAGCTTGGAAACAGGGGGAAGTGAAAAACTGTTTTTT.

The chain is built from TRBV19 and TRBJ2-7, with 10 bases lining up with TRBD1. The junction had 4 bases not matched to a gene; V was cut back by 3 bases and J by 5 bases. The CDR3 is 14 residues long. In germline, CDR1 is LNHDA, CDR2 SQIVND (reference sequence). The CDR3 DNA is TGTGCCAGTAGTATGGGACAGGGGATCCACGAGCAGTACTTC. Residues: CASSMGQGIHEQYF.

The chain joins TRBV9 to TRBJ2-1; D ambiguous. V was shortened by 1 base and J by 7 bases, with 9 bases between the two germline ends. The CDR3 is made up of 13 amino acids. CDR1 is SGDLS and CDR2 is YYNGEE in the germline V gene. The CDR3, as DNA: TGTGCCAGCAGCGTATATTTGCAGAATGAGCAGTTCTTC. This codes for CASSVYLQNEQFF.

For the CDR3, the DNA is TGTGCCAGCAGCGTTGCTAGCGGGGGGTCCTACGAGCAGTACTTC. It translates to CASSVASGGSYEQYF. The chain employs TRBV9 and TRBJ2-7; 11 bases match TRBD2. This CDR3 has 15 residues. CDR1 SGDLS and CDR2 YYNGEE come from the germline V gene. V shed 2 bases and J 1 base; nucleotides not matched to a gene: 2. The complete variable domain, with remaining parts taken from reference TRBV9 and TRBJ2-7, reads DSGVTQTPKHLITATGQRVTLRCSPRSGDLSVYWYQQSLDQGLQFLIQYYNGEERAKGNILERFSAQQFPDLHSELNLSSLELGDSALYFCASSVASGGSYEQYFGPGTRLTVT.

This clone occurred a few times. V usage is TRBV15 and J usage is TRBJ2-2; perhaps TRBD1 as D (6 bases). The CDR3 sequence is 15 residues long. The V gene lost 3 bases and the J gene lost 5 bases, with 13 bases spanning the gap. From germline, CDR1 is LNHNV and CDR2 YYDKDF (reference sequence). The CDR3 sequence is CATSREDSPTGELFF. The CDR3 nucleotides read TGTGCCACCAGCAGGGAGGACAGTCCAACCGGGGAGCTGTTTTTT.

The chain carries TRBV7-8 and TRBJ2-5, with 8 bases lining up with TRBD2. The V segment lost 0 bases and the J segment 6 bases; nucleotides outside the gene matches: 12. Germline V CDR1 and CDR2: SGHVS, FQNEAQ. The CDR3 spans 17 residues. The CDR3 region has the DNA TGTGCCAGCAGCTTAGCGACCGGACTAGCCCTTGAGAAGACCCAGTACTTC. Translating it yields CASSLATGLALEKTQYF.

The rearrangement uses TRBV7-2 and TRBJ1-1, with unresolved D. Trimming took off 5 bases at V and 7 bases at J, with 17 bases between the two ends. The CDR3 spans 14 residues. From germline, CDR1 is SGHTA and CDR2 FQGNSA. CDR3 region: CASSPYRPAHEAFF. The CDR3 DNA follows: TGTGCCAGCAGCCCCTACCGTCCCGCCCATGAAGCTTTCTTT. The variable domain in full, with the rest retrieved from reference TRBV7-2 and TRBJ1-1, is GAGVSQSPSNKVTEKGKDVELRCDPISGHTALYWYRQSLGQGLEFLIYFQGNSAPDKSGLPSDRFSAERTGGSVSTLTIQRTQQEDSAVYLCASSPYRPAHEAFFGQGTRLTVV.

The CDR3 sequence is CASSSGGHYEKLFF. The CDR3 DNA sequence: TGTGCCAGCAGTTCGGGGGGGCATTATGAAAAACTGTTTTTT. J is TRBJ1-4 and V is TRBV28; a possible D gene is TRBD1 (6 bases). The CDR3 contains 14 residues. Germline V gives CDR1 MDHEN, CDR2 SYDVKM. Trimming removed 4 bases at V and 6 bases at J, with 12 bases between. The entire variable domain, with the rest obtained from reference TRBV28 and TRBJ1-4, is as follows: DVKVTQSSRYLVKRTGEKVFLECVQDMDHENMFWYRQDPGLGLRLIYFSYDVKMKEKGDIPEGYSVSREKKERFSLILESASTNQTSMYLCASSSGGHYEKLFFGSGTQLSVL.

This sequence joins TRBV6-5 and TRBJ2-2; tentative D call: TRBD2 (5 bases). The germline V gene has CDR1 MNHEY and CDR2 SVGAGI. The ends were cut back, 7 bases at V and 3 bases at J, with 12 bases in the middle. This CDR3 has 14 amino acids. The CDR3 sequence is CASKVGEHTGELFF. CDR3 nucleotides: TGTGCCAGCAAGGTGGGAGAGCACACCGGGGAGCTGTTTTTT.

Only a few counts were recorded for this clone. V usage is TRBV2 and J usage is TRBJ2-2, with D maybe TRBD2 (6 bases). The germline gives CDR1 SNHLY, CDR2 FYNNEI. The CDR3 totals 13 residues. DNA for the CDR3: TGTGGGGCCGGGGGATCCCCATCCGGGGAGCTGTTTTTT. Its protein is CGAGGSPSGELFF.

V and J are TRBV19 and TRBJ2-6; 7 bases match TRBD1. The V gene's germline CDR1 is LNHDA and CDR2 SQIVND (reference sequence). Trimming removed 9 bases from V and 2 bases from J; junction bases left unmatched: 16. The CDR3 extends over 18 amino acids. CDR3 loop: CASDRMTGSGPGANVLTF. For the CDR3, the DNA is TGTGCCAGCGACCGGATGACAGGGAGCGGCCCTGGGGCCAACGTCCTGACTTTC.

This clone was detected once. The chain recombines TRBV11-2 with TRBJ2-3, with 9 nucleotides matching TRBD1. CDR1 and CDR2 from the germline V gene are SGHAT and FQNNGV. The CDR3 covers 15 residues. Trimming took 5 bases from V and 1 from J; bases not matched to a gene: 4. DNA for the CDR3: TGTGCCAGCAGCCGTAACAGGGGGCGCACAGATACGCAGTATTTT. Amino acid sequence: CASSRNRGRTDTQYF.

The rearrangement joins TRBV6-5 to TRBJ1-5; D not certain. The V and J ends lost 8 bases and 0 bases respectively, with 14 bases between them. Germline CDR1 MNHEY, CDR2 SVGAGI. This CDR3 region has 15 residues. In DNA, the CDR3 is TGTGCCAGCCAGAGGGCAGTTAATAGCAATCAGCCCCAGCATTTT. As protein: CASQRAVNSNQPQHF.